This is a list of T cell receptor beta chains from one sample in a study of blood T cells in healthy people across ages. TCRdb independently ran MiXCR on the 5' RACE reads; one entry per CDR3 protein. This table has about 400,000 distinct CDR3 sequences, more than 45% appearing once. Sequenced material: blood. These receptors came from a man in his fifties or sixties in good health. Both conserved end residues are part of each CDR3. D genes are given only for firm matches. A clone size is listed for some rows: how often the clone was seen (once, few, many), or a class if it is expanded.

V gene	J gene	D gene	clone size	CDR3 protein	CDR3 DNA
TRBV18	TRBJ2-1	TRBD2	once	CASSPPLAGGSYNEQFF	TGTGCCAGCTCACCACCCCTAGCGGGAGGATCCTACAATGAGCAGTTCTTC
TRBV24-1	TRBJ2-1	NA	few	CATSDSYNEQFF	TGTGCCACCAGTGATTCCTACAATGAGCAGTTCTTC
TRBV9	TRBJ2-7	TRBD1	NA	CARRDRVYEQYF	TGTGCCAGACGGGACAGGGTCTACGAGCAGTACTTC
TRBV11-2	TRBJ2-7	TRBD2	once	CASSRASGGRWTSSYEQYF	TGTGCCAGCAGCAGGGCAAGCGGGGGCCGATGGACTTCCTCCTACGAGCAGTACTTC
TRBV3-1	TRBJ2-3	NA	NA	CASSQVGGGLGTDTQYF	TGTGCCAGCAGCCAAGTTGGAGGAGGGCTAGGCACAGATACGCAGTATTTT
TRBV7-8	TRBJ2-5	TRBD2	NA	CASSGSGGETQYF	TGTGCCAGCAGCGGTAGCGGGGGAGAGACCCAGTACTTC
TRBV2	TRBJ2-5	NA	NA	CASSDESGWTQYF	TGTGCCAGCAGTGATGAGAGCGGGTGGACCCAGTACTTC
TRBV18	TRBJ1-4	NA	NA	CASSPPANEKLFF	TGTGCCAGCTCACCACCCGCTAATGAAAAACTGTTTTTT
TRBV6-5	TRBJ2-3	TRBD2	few	CATLADTDTQYF	TGTGCCACACTAGCGGACACAGATACGCAGTATTTT
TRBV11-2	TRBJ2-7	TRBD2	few	CASSLDLGGGVYEQYF	TGTGCCAGCAGCTTAGATCTGGGGGGAGGGGTCTACGAGCAGTACTTC
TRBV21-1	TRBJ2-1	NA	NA	CASSSPGAAYEQFF	TGTGCCAGCAGTTCCCCCGGGGCGGCCTACGAGCAGTTCTTC
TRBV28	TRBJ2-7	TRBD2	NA	CASSLLGLAGGTTSSYEQYF	TGTGCCAGCAGTTTATTGGGACTAGCGGGAGGCACCACCTCCTCCTACGAGCAGTACTTC
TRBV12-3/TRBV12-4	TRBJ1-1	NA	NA	CASSHELNTEAFF	TGTGCCAGCAGCCATGAGCTGAACACTGAAGCTTTCTTT
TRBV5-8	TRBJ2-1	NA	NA	CASSWAVYNEQFF	TGTGCCAGCAGCTGGGCTGTTTACAATGAGCAGTTCTTC
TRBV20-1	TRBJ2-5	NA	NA	CSAKNPGASTETQYF	TGCAGTGCCAAAAACCCCGGGGCCTCCACGGAGACCCAGTACTTC
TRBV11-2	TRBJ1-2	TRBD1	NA	CASSLNLMGQSLNYGYTF	TGTGCCAGCAGCTTAAACCTGATGGGACAGAGCCTTAACTATGGCTACACCTTC
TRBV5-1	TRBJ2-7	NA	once	CASTPGGSASYEQYF	TGCGCCAGCACTCCCGGAGGGTCAGCTTCCTACGAGCAGTACTTC
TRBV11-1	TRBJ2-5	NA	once	CASTAGRVQETQYF	TGTGCCAGCACCGCGGGACGCGTACAAGAGACCCAGTACTTC
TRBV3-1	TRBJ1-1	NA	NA	CASSQDLGVGNTEAFF	TGTGCCAGCAGCCAAGATCTGGGTGTAGGGAACACTGAAGCTTTCTTT
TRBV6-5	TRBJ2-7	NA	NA	CASSLDIQFSYEQYF	TGTGCCAGCAGTTTAGACATCCAGTTTTCCTACGAGCAGTACTTC
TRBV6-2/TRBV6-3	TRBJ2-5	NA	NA	CASSYPGRGESETQYF	TGTGCCAGCAGTTACCCCGGTCGTGGGGAGTCAGAGACCCAGTACTTC
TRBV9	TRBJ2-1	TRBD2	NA	CASSVAGGRPGETQFF	TGTGCCAGCAGCGTAGCGGGAGGAAGGCCGGGGGAGACCCAGTTCTTC
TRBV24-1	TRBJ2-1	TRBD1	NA	CATSDPRQGAREQFF	TGTGCCACCAGTGATCCCAGACAGGGAGCCAGGGAGCAGTTCTTC
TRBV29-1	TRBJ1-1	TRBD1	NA	CSVEARGPHGTEAFF	TGCAGCGTTGAAGCTAGGGGGCCTCATGGCACTGAAGCTTTCTTT
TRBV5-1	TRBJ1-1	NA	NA	CASSQEQGKGTEAFF	TGCGCCAGCAGCCAAGAACAGGGAAAGGGGACTGAAGCTTTCTTT
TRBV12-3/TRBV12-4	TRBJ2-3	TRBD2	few	CASRLSGRGTDTQYF	TGTGCCAGCAGACTAAGCGGGAGAGGCACAGATACGCAGTATTTT
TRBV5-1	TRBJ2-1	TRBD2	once	CASSLYPGGEQFF	TGCGCCAGCAGCTTGTACCCGGGGGGGGAGCAGTTCTTC
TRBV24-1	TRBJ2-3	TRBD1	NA	CATSSSDRVADTQYF	TGTGCCACCAGTTCCTCGGACAGGGTGGCAGATACGCAGTATTTT
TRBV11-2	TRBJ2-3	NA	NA	CASSLYQISTDTQYF	TGTGCCAGCAGCTTATACCAGATAAGCACAGATACGCAGTATTTT
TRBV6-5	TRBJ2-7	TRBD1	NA	CASSYAGQGAYEQYF	TGTGCCAGCAGTTACGCTGGACAGGGGGCCTACGAGCAGTACTTC
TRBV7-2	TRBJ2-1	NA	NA	CASSLGSGSEQFF	TGTGCCAGCAGCTTAGGTAGTGGAAGTGAGCAGTTCTTC
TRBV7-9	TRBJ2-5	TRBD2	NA	CASSGPGTSGREETQYF	TGTGCCAGCAGCGGCCCCGGGACTAGCGGGAGAGAAGAGACCCAGTACTTC
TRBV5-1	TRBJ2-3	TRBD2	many	CASSSLAGGQDTQYF	TGCGCCAGCAGCTCCCTGGCGGGAGGGCAAGATACGCAGTATTTT
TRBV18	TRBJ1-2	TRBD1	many	CASSPDRDHYGYTF	TGTGCCAGCTCACCCGACAGGGACCATTATGGCTACACCTTC
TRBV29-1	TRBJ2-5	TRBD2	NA	CSVEAPSGGSWYQETQYF	TGCAGCGTTGAAGCCCCTAGCGGGGGGTCCTGGTACCAAGAGACCCAGTACTTC
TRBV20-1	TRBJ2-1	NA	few	CSAGGIAMNNEQFF	TGCAGTGCTGGGGGGATAGCCATGAACAATGAGCAGTTCTTC
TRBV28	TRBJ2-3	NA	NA	CASSFPFTDTQYF	TGTGCCAGCAGTTTCCCTTTTACAGATACGCAGTATTTT
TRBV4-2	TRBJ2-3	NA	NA	CASSQGVRGRGSADRQYF	TGTGCCAGCAGCCAAGGCGTCAGAGGCAGGGGAAGTGCAGATAGGCAGTATTTT
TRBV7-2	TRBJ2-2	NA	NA	CASSLQGGANTGELFF	TGTGCCAGCAGCTTACAGGGCGGGGCGAACACCGGGGAGCTGTTTTTT
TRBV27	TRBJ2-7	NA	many	CASSVGGQTSYEQYF	TGTGCCAGCAGTGTAGGCGGACAGACCTCCTACGAGCAGTACTTC
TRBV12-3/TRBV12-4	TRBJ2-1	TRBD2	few	CASSPRLAGDEQFF	TGTGCCAGCAGTCCCCGACTAGCGGGTGATGAGCAGTTCTTC
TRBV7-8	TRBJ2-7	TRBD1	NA	CASSSRQGAPNEQYF	TGTGCCAGCAGCTCCAGACAGGGGGCCCCCAACGAGCAGTACTTC
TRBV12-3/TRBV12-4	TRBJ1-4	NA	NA	CASSWQGPIATNEKLFF	TGTGCCAGCAGTTGGCAGGGGCCTATAGCAACTAATGAAAAACTGTTTTTT
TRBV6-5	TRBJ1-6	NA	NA	CASSYSGRSNSPLHF	TGTGCCAGCAGTTACTCGGGACGGAGTAATTCACCCCTCCACTTT
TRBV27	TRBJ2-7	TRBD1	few	CASSETGGGEQYF	TGTGCCAGCAGTGAAACAGGGGGCGGCGAGCAGTACTTC
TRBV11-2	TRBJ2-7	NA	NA	CASRFAGRVSEQYF	TGTGCCAGCAGATTCGCGGGACGGGTCTCCGAGCAGTACTTC
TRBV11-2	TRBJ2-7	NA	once	CASSLEGGTVNEQYF	TGTGCCAGCAGCTTAGAGGGGGGGACAGTCAACGAGCAGTACTTC
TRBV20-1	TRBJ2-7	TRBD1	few	CSGAKDRGGEQYF	TGCAGTGGAGCAAAAGACAGGGGGGGCGAGCAGTACTTC
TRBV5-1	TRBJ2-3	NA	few	CASSTGQAGTDTQYF	TGCGCCAGCAGCACCGGCCAGGCGGGAACAGATACGCAGTATTTT
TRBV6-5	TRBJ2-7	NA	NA	CASSSEQGSSYEQYF	TGTGCCAGCAGCTCCGAACAGGGTAGCTCCTACGAGCAGTACTTC
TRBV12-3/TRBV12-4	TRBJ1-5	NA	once	CASSPVRGYSNQPQHF	TGTGCCAGCTCGCCGGTACGGGGCTATAGCAATCAGCCCCAGCATTTT
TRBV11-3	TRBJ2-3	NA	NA	CASSPGIATMTDTQYF	TGTGCCAGCAGCCCCGGGATAGCGACTATGACAGATACGCAGTATTTT
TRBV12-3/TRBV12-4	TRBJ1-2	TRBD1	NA	CASSLETGGSGYTF	TGTGCCAGCAGTTTAGAAACAGGGGGCAGTGGCTACACCTTC